The 4 T cell receptor beta chains presented below share a single source sample, sequenced in a study of blood T cell repertoires in COVID-19. Assay used: immunoSEQ multiplex PCR; TCRdb lists only in-frame clones, some missing. The sample gives 39,000 or so clones, 91% of which show up once; 2.2% is in the top ten. What was sequenced was peripheral blood. All receptors derive from a man over 45 with active COVID-19.

The chain links TRBV5-1 to TRBJ2-1; weak D call: TRBD1 (5 bases). V was trimmed by 2 bases and J by 4 bases, leaving 7 bases between them. The CDR3 totals 13 residues. The V gene's germline CDR1 is SGHRS and CDR2 YFSETQ. As DNA, the CDR3 is TGCGCCAGCAGCTTTCAGGGTTACAATGAGCAGTTCTTC. Protein product: CASSFQGYNEQFF.

This clone has only one observation. The V gene is TRBV9, the J gene TRBJ1-3; possibly TRBD1 for D (6 bases). The CDR3 extends over 15 amino acids. CDR1 and CDR2 from the germline V gene are SGDLS and YYNGEE. V lost 0 bases to trimming and J lost 3 bases, with 10 bases between them. The CDR3 bases are TGTGCCAGCAGCGTAGGGGGGCAGGGTGGAAACACCATATATTTT. As protein: CASSVGGQGGNTIYF.

The chain has TRBV4-1 and TRBJ1-2; D not resolved. V was pared by 1 base and J by 2 bases, with 8 bases between. The germline gives CDR1 MGHRA, CDR2 YSYEKL. The CDR3 spans 14 residues. The CDR3 region has the DNA TGCGCCAGCAGCCAAGCCAACGGGAACTATGGCTACACCTTC. This gives the protein CASSQANGNYGYTF.

The chain couples TRBV6-2 or TRBV6-3 to TRBJ2-7; 10 nucleotides align to TRBD1. The CDR3 has 15 residues. Germline V gives CDR1 MNHEY, CDR2 SVGEGT. V dropped 3 bases and J dropped 6; count of bases not matched to a gene: 8. As DNA, the CDR3 is TGTGCCAGCAGTTATTGGGACAGGGGTAATTCCGAGCAGTACTTC. It is translated as CASSYWDRGNSEQYF.